Given below is one TCR beta chain in context. These data belong to a study of technical replicates of blood from a handful of donors. Germline CDR1 and CDR2: SGHVS and FNYEAQ. V lost 5 bases to trimming and J lost 9 bases; unmatched junction nucleotides: 8. This CDR3 is 14 amino acids long. Assay: immunoSEQ multiplex PCR; the TCRdb copy retains only in-frame clones and omits some. The data show tens of thousands of clones, 96% seen once. The sequenced material came from T cells isolated from PBMCs. J is TRBJ2-1 and V is TRBV7-6; 9 bases are a match to TRBD1. This TCR came from a human donor in good health. CDR3 sequence reads: CASSTRQGGTEQFF. The CDR3 nucleotides read TGTGCCAGCAGCACCAGACAGGGGGGCACTGAGCAGTTCTTC.